The clone carrying this TCR beta chain has ten or more counts. Its target is not known. This entry is derived from a study of T cells after yellow fever vaccination. Study background: Low-cell-number fractions underwent preparation using SMART-Seq v4 Ultra Low Input. General study findings and limits: Post-booster reappearance was seen for most primary-vaccination clones (around 96% CD4, 75% to 90% CD8). The CD4 compartment and the CD8 compartment contained a small share of clonotypes in common.

The authors made TCR cDNA by 5'RACE template switching, adding a universal primer site and UMIs. TCRdb recomputed calls from the 5' RACE reads with MiXCR, one row per CDR3 protein. The table lists 150,000 to 200,000 distinct CDR3 sequences, about 10% of them singletons. The CDR3 contains 14 residues. Germline V lookup: CDR1 MGHRA, CDR2 YSYEKL. Trimming removed 2 bases from V and 3 bases from J; junction bases left unmatched: 2. This material consisted of CD8+ T cells sorted from PBMCs, taken 15 days after the yellow fever booster vaccination. V gene TRBV4-1 combines with J gene TRBJ2-5; 8 nucleotides line up with TRBD2. This sequence was found in a man younger than 30 who received the YFV17D yellow fever vaccine. The CDR3 bases are TGCGCCAGCAGCCAAAATAGCGGGGAAGAGACCCAGTACTTC. This translates into CASSQNSGEETQYF.